This T cell receptor (beta chain) was obtained from a study of OX40 agonist ivuxolimab in advanced cancers. Study outcomes and limitations: At 0.1-3.0 mg/kg, partial responders had clonal expansion among the lowest observed.

This CDR3 has 14 amino acids. The J segment lost 4 bases and the V segment lost 4 bases, leaving 7 bases of the junction unmatched. Germline CDR1 reads SGHRS; CDR2 reads YFSETQ. TCRdb's copy holds only in-frame clones and misses some; the assay was immunoSEQ multiplex PCR. Of about 72,000 clones listed, around 90% were seen once; the top ten hold under 1.5%. Autoimmune disease history or systemic immunosuppression led to patients being barred. With baseline, cycle 4 day 1, and cycle 7 day 1 as timepoints, blood was sampled. This clone was detected a few times. Its specificity is not known. The sequence was collected from an adult with an advanced solid tumor such as melanoma, head and neck, liver or kidney cancer. The sequences come from CD4+ or CD8+ T cells sorted from blood, collected in a trial of the OX40 agonist ivuxolimab. The chain links TRBV5-1 to TRBJ1-1, with 7 positions matching TRBD1. The CDR3 DNA reads TGCGCCAGCAGCAAGAGGGGGCCCAGCACTGAAGCTTTCTTT. The encoded protein is CASSKRGPSTEAFF.